These T cell receptor beta chains were read from a single sample in a study of blood T cells in healthy people across ages. MiXCR was run by TCRdb on the 5' RACE reads, yielding one entry per CDR3 protein. The sample lists 1.5 million to 2 million distinct CDR3 sequences; around 35% were seen once. Material for sequencing was blood. The receptors were gathered from a woman between 25 and 40 years old in good health. Each CDR3 is given with its conserved first and last residue. A D gene is named only where the DNA matches it firmly. Clone size is not always given. Where it is, it says once, few, many or a class for expanded clones.

NA | TRBJ1-5 | many | TRBV12-3/TRBV12-4 | CASSSGGSNQPQHF | TGCGCCAGCAGCTCAGGCGGGAGCAATCAGCCCCAGCATTTT
NA | TRBJ1-1 | NA | TRBV29-1 | CSVGFRLNTEAFF | TGCAGCGTTGGATTCCGGCTGAACACTGAAGCTTTCTTT
TRBD1 | TRBJ2-2 | NA | TRBV7-9 | CASSPWTGLEFGELFF | TGTGCCAGCAGCCCCTGGACAGGGCTGGAATTCGGGGAGCTGTTTTTT
TRBD1 | TRBJ1-2 | NA | TRBV28 | CASSSGQAMRDGYTF | TGTGCCAGCAGTTCGGGACAGGCCATGAGGGATGGCTACACCTTC
NA | TRBJ1-5 | NA | TRBV20-1 | CSARVGGTDSNQPQHF | TGCAGTGCTAGAGTCGGAGGTACTGATAGCAATCAGCCCCAGCATTTT
TRBD1 | TRBJ1-2 | NA | TRBV20-1 | CSARRGLETMRYTF | TGCAGTGCTAGAAGGGGGCTTGAAACTATGCGCTACACCTTC
NA | TRBJ2-1 | NA | TRBV6-1 | CAIFSPFDEQFF | TGTGCCATCTTTTCGCCCTTCGATGAGCAGTTCTTC
TRBD1 | TRBJ2-1 | NA | TRBV20-1 | CSAIRGKGNEQFF | TGCAGTGCTATCAGGGGGAAAGGCAATGAGCAGTTCTTC
TRBD2 | TRBJ2-7 | NA | TRBV10-2 | CASSTLAGGFNEQYF | TGCGCCAGCAGTACACTAGCGGGAGGGTTCAATGAGCAGTACTTC
TRBD2 | TRBJ2-7 | NA | TRBV6-1 | CASSEPGTRTYEQYF | TGTGCCAGCAGTGAACCCGGGACTAGGACCTACGAGCAGTACTTC
TRBD2 | TRBJ2-1 | few | TRBV7-2 | CASSLALAGGVLFF | TGTGCCAGCAGCTTAGCTCTAGCGGGGGGGGTTCTGTTCTTC
NA | TRBJ1-2 | NA | TRBV6-6 | CASNHREDYGYTF | TGTGCCAGCAACCACAGGGAGGACTATGGCTACACCTTC
NA | TRBJ2-7 | few | TRBV21-1 | CASSSRQGAGYEQYF | TGTGCCAGCAGCTCCCGACAGGGGGCGGGCTACGAGCAGTACTTC
TRBD2 | TRBJ2-1 | NA | TRBV20-1 | CSASSWTSGGLKYNEQFF | TGCAGTGCTAGTTCCTGGACTAGCGGGGGCCTCAAATACAATGAGCAGTTCTTC
TRBD2 | TRBJ2-1 | NA | TRBV27 | CASSWRGTSSSYNEQFF | TGTGCCAGTAGCTGGCGGGGGACCTCCAGCTCCTACAATGAGCAGTTCTTC
NA | TRBJ2-1 | NA | TRBV25-1 | CAIQGNEQFF | TGTGCCATCCAGGGGAATGAGCAGTTCTTC
NA | TRBJ2-1 | NA | TRBV10-3 | CAITSGRAVNEQFF | TGTGCCATCACCTCGGGACGGGCTGTGAATGAGCAGTTCTTC
NA | TRBJ1-5 | NA | TRBV3-1 | CASSQADQPQHF | TGTGCCAGCAGCCAAGCAGACCAGCCCCAGCATTTT
NA | TRBJ2-4 | NA | TRBV6-1 | CASSERPKNIQYF | TGTGCCAGCAGTGAACGGCCCAAAAACATTCAGTACTTC
NA | TRBJ2-5 | few | TRBV6-5 | CASSYASGSGETQYF | TGTGCCAGCAGTTACGCCTCAGGGTCGGGTGAGACCCAGTACTTC
NA | TRBJ2-7 | NA | TRBV20-1 | CSARGDNEQYF | TGCAGTGCTAGAGGCGATAACGAGCAGTACTTC
NA | TRBJ2-3 | few | TRBV7-6 | CASSWYMADTQYF | TGTGCCAGCAGCTGGTATATGGCAGATACGCAGTATTTT
NA | TRBJ2-4 | NA | TRBV6-1 | CASSEWGGRGAKNIQYF | TGTGCCAGCAGTGAATGGGGGGGCAGGGGCGCCAAAAACATTCAGTACTTC
NA | TRBJ2-1 | NA | TRBV5-1 | CASSWSVLKDEQFF | TGCGCCAGCAGCTGGTCCGTTTTGAAGGATGAGCAGTTCTTC
NA | TRBJ2-7 | NA | TRBV20-1 | CSASPGGLRSYEQYF | TGCAGTGCTAGCCCAGGGGGGTTACGCTCCTACGAGCAGTACTTC
TRBD1 | TRBJ2-7 | NA | TRBV20-1 | CSATGTGVDEQYF | TGCAGTGCTACCGGGACAGGGGTCGACGAGCAGTACTTC
NA | TRBJ1-2 | few | TRBV5-6 | CASSLDPSYGYTF | TGTGCCAGCAGCTTGGATCCGAGCTATGGCTACACCTTC
NA | TRBJ2-7 | many | TRBV4-1 | CASSQDSEQYF | TGTGCCAGCAGCCAAGATTCCGAGCAGTACTTC
NA | TRBJ1-1 | NA | TRBV20-1 | CSATSVTEAFF | TGCAGTGCCACCAGCGTGACTGAAGCTTTCTTT
NA | TRBJ2-3 | few | TRBV4-1 | CAGSQEGDHTDTQYF | TGCGCCGGCAGCCAAGAGGGCGACCACACAGATACGCAGTATTTT
NA | TRBJ2-1 | few | TRBV15 | CATRAGGPASSYNEQFF | TGTGCCACCAGGGCCGGGGGGCCTGCGAGCTCCTACAATGAGCAGTTCTTC
TRBD1 | TRBJ2-1 | few | TRBV5-1 | CASRAGTGGGYEQFF | TGCGCCAGCAGAGCCGGGACAGGGGGCGGCTATGAGCAGTTCTTC
NA | TRBJ1-1 | NA | TRBV20-1 | CSARDRQANTEAFF | TGCAGTGCTAGAGACCGACAGGCGAACACTGAAGCTTTCTTT
NA | TRBJ1-5 | few | TRBV27 | CASSSGPNGNQPQHF | TGTGCCAGTTCATCCGGGCCCAACGGCAATCAGCCCCAGCATTTT